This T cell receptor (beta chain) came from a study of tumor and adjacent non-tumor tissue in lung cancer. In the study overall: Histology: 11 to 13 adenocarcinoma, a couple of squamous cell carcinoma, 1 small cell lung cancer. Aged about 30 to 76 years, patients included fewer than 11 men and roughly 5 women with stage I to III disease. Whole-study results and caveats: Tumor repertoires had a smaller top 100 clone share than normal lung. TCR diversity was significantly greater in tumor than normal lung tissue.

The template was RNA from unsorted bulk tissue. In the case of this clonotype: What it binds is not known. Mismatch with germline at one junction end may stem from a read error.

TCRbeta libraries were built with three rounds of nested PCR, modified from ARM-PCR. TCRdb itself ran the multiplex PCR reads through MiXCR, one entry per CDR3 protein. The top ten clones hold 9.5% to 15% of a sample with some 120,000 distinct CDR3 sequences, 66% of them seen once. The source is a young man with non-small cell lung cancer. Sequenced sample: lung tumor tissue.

Written as DNA, the CDR3 is TGCGGTGCTTCCCAGGGTTTTGGTTCACCCCTCCACTTT. This translates into CGASQGFGSPLHF. The J gene is TRBJ1-6, the V gene TRBV20-1, with a weak D call TRBD1 (5 bases). CDR3 size: 13 residues. Germline CDR1 DFQATT, CDR2 SNEGSKA (reference sequence).